The clone carrying this T cell receptor beta chain was seen many times. What it binds is not known. Every ophthalmopathy donor presented moderate-to-severe activity, CAS ≥3, NOSPECS ≥4 and duration under 3 months. Diagnosis used clinical symptoms, serum thyroxine, TRAb, thyroid ultrasound and orbital computed tomography. PBMCs stemmed from roughly 9.7 ml of fresh peripheral blood. This sample stems from a study of Graves' ophthalmopathy and Graves' hyperthyroidism. Overall study results and limits: Detected in blood as well were most expanded thyroid clonotypes with frequency above 0.001.

V was clipped by 3 bases and J by 5 bases, with 10 bases between them. The germline V gene has CDR1 SGHVS and CDR2 FQNEAQ. The CDR3 sequence is 13 residues long. Transcripts of RNA were the source for amplifying TCR beta CDR3 regions. First-round RT-PCR used HTBI primers; second-round multiplex PCR followed. TCRdb reanalysed the multiplex PCR reads using MiXCR and keeps one entry per CDR3 protein. The sample has over 450,000 distinct CDR3 sequences, 13% to 15% seen once. The specimen was blood. The chain couples TRBV7-8 to TRBJ2-5; no clear D. This sequence originates from a woman aged 25-40 years with Graves' ophthalmopathy. The CDR3 loop reads CASSFLHGETQYF. The DNA for the CDR3 is TGTGCCAGCAGCTTCCTTCACGGGGAGACCCAGTACTTC.